The 18 T cell receptor beta chains given below trace back to one sample, sequenced in a study of CD8+ T cells in alopecia areata (dated by TCRdb to the late 2010s). Taken with the paper, the label for treatment or condition translates to: oral pan-JAK inhibitor, 5-10 mg twice daily. Libraries were built with the immunoSEQ multiplex PCR assay. RNA was extracted from all samples and reverse transcribed into cDNA, which served as template for TCR sequencing. Not all clones reach the TCRdb copy of this immuneACCESS table, which keeps in-frame sequences only. Checked studies attribute under half of the gap to unresolved V genes and leave the rest unexplained. This sample holds about 210,000 clones; less than 45% were observed only once. About 2.4% of the sample rests with the top ten. The sample was CD4+ T cells sorted from blood, taken between weeks 36 and 40, from a patient treated with tofacitinib. The receptors originated from a human donor with alopecia areata.

The V call is TRBV4-3, the J call TRBJ2-5; possibly TRBD1 or TRBD2 for D (5 bases each). The CDR3 runs to 17 residues. Germline-derived CDR1 and CDR2 are LGHNA and YSLEER. Trimming shortened V by 2 bases and J by 3 bases, and 19 bases separated the two germline ends. The CDR3 nucleotides are TGCGCCAGCAGCCAATGGGTCTTCTCGAGGGGAGAAGAGACCCAGTACTTC. This gives the protein CASSQWVFSRGEETQYF.

The V call is TRBV7-9, the J call TRBJ1-2, with D uncertain. The CDR3 runs to 13 residues. The germline V gene has CDR1 SEHNR and CDR2 FQNEAQ (reference sequence). With 1 base removed from V and 7 bases from J, the gap between germline ends came to 10 bases. The DNA for the CDR3 is TGTGCCAGCAGCTTAGATGGGATGGCTGGCTACACCTTC. Translation: CASSLDGMAGYTF.

This clone was observed a few times. CDR3 DNA sequence: TGCGCCAGCAGCCAAGATCTGCAGGGCAGCGAGACCCAGTACTTC. Translation: CASSQDLQGSETQYF. The chain couples TRBV4-3 to TRBJ2-5; D is perhaps TRBD1 (5 bases). This CDR3 region has 15 residues. CDR1 and CDR2 (germline): LGHNA, YSLEER. Trimming removed 0 bases at V and 5 bases at J, with 13 bases between.

The rearrangement joins TRBV15 to TRBJ2-2; 8 bases line up with TRBD1. The ends lost 6 bases at V and 6 bases at J; junction bases unmatched: 12. CDR1 and CDR2 (germline): LNHNV, YYDKDF (reference sequence). The CDR3 loop spans 16 amino acids. The CDR3, as DNA: TGTGCCACCAGATTAGACAGGGGTACCCCAGCCGGGGAGCTGTTTTTT. Translating gives CATRLDRGTPAGELFF.

This clone was counted a few times. Other nucleotide sequences in the sample specify the same CDR3. The chain couples TRBV7-9 to TRBJ2-5; 9 bases line up with TRBD1. Germline trimming cut 5 bases from V and 2 bases from J; bases unmatched to any gene: 3. This CDR3 is built from 14 residues. The V gene's germline CDR1 is SEHNR and CDR2 FQNEAQ (reference sequence). The CDR3 loop is CASSPGQGQETQYF. DNA of the CDR3: TGTGCCAGCAGCCCGGGACAGGGACAAGAGACCCAGTACTTC.

V gene TRBV27 combines with J gene TRBJ2-6, with D possibly being TRBD1 or TRBD2 (5 bases each). Germline CDR1 MNHEY, CDR2 SMNVEV (reference sequence). Trimming left V 8 bases short and J 1 base short, with 15 bases between. The CDR3 spans 16 residues. The CDR3 loop reads CASARDRTSGANVLTF. CDR3 DNA: TGTGCCAGCGCCCGGGACCGGACGTCTGGGGCCAACGTCCTGACTTTC.

As concerns this clone: Compared with germline, one end of the junction differs, possibly owing to a read error. J is TRBJ2-7 and V is TRBV4-1; TRBD2 might be the D (6 bases). Germline CDR1 MGHRA, CDR2 YSYEKL. The CDR3 contains 16 residues. CDR3 bases: TGCGCCAGCAGCCAAGATTCCCGACGACTAGTGCGTGAGCTGTACTTC. Its protein is CASSQDSRRLVRELYF.

The chain combines TRBV12-5 with TRBJ2-1; D is undetermined. The V and J ends lost 5 bases and 8 bases respectively, with 19 bases between them. This CDR3 has 15 amino acids. Germline loops: CDR1 LGHNT, CDR2 FRNRAP. CDR3 DNA: TGTGCTAGTGGTCCCCCGGCTGGCGCAGAGGATGAGCAGTTCTTC. Protein: CASGPPAGAEDEQFF.

This clone was seen a few times. The CDR3 here is CASSLAVDGYTF. In DNA, the CDR3 is TGTGCCAGCAGCTTGGCCGTCGACGGCTACACCTTC. The J gene is TRBJ1-2, the V gene TRBV5-6; D unclear. CDR3 length: 12 residues. From germline, CDR1 is SGHDT and CDR2 YYEEEE. V lost 0 bases, J lost 8 bases, and 8 bases lay in between.

In the case of this clone: One junction end does not reproduce the germline sequence, and a read error may be involved. The sample has other DNA sequences that encode this CDR3 too. CDR3 sequence reads: CASSSTSGRVLSTDTQYF. The CDR3 DNA reads TGTGCCAGCAGCTCGACCAGCGGGAGAGTGCTAAGCACAGATACTCAGTATTTT. V is TRBV11-2 and J is TRBJ2-3; TRBD2 aligns across 8 bases. From germline, CDR1 is SGHAT and CDR2 FQNNGV. CDR3 size: 18 residues.

CDR3 in DNA: TGTGCCTGGAGTAGGCTAGCGGCTCGCACAGATACGCAGTATTTT. Amino acids: CAWSRLAARTDTQYF. The chain carries TRBV30 and TRBJ2-3; 7 nucleotides line up with TRBD2. Germline trimming cut 2 bases from V and 1 base from J; bases unmatched to any gene: 6. Germline CDR1 is GTSNPN and CDR2 is SVGIG (reference sequence). The CDR3 is made up of 15 amino acids.

CDR3 sequence: CSVGRAGEKLFF. DNA for the CDR3: TGCAGCGTGGGCAGGGCCGGGGAAAAACTGTTTTTT. The chain carries TRBV29-1 and TRBJ1-4; perhaps TRBD1 as D (5 bases). Trimming took 6 bases from V and 8 from J, leaving 13 bases between them. Germline V gene sequence: CDR1 SQVTM, CDR2 ANQGSEA. The CDR3 spans 12 residues.

The CDR3 reads CSVIGKGQGKRGTEAFF. As DNA, the CDR3 is TGCAGCGTTATCGGTAAAGGACAGGGAAAAAGAGGCACTGAAGCTTTCTTT. This chain links TRBV29-1 with TRBJ1-1, with 8 bases fitting TRBD1. The ends lost 5 bases at V and 4 bases at J; junction bases unmatched: 18. Germline V gene sequence: CDR1 SQVTM, CDR2 ANQGSEA. The length of the CDR3 is 17 residues. The full variable domain, completed using reference TRBV29-1 and TRBJ1-1, is SAVISQKPSRDICQRGTSLTIQCQVDSQVTMMFWYRQQPGQSLTLIATANQGSEATYESGFVIDKFPISRPNLTFSTLTVSNMSPEDSSIYLCSVIGKGQGKRGTEAFFGQGTRLTVV.

The chain is built from TRBV6-5 and TRBJ2-2; weak D call: TRBD1 (5 bases). With 11 bases removed from V and 6 bases from J, the gap between germline ends came to 13 bases. The CDR3 spans 12 residues. Looked up from germline, CDR1 is MNHEY and CDR2 is SVGAGI. In DNA form, the CDR3 reads TGTGCCGTTCAGGGTTGGGCCGGGGAGCTGTTTTTT. This codes for CAVQGWAGELFF.

This chain connects TRBV7-9 to TRBJ2-5; TRBD2 matches at 16 bases. Losses at the gene ends were 4 bases for V and 3 bases for J; bases not matched to a gene: 11. CDR1 is SEHNR and CDR2 is FQNEAQ in the germline V gene (reference sequence). This CDR3 is built from 19 residues. This chain's CDR3 is CASSWDSGTSGRAEETQYF. The DNA of the CDR3 is TGTGCCAGCAGCTGGGATTCCGGGACTAGCGGGAGGGCCGAAGAGACCCAGTACTTC.

This clone was seen a few times. The CDR3 nucleotides are TGTGCCAGCAGCTCGGACGGACAGGGCGCTCGAGAGACCCAGTACTTC. Protein: CASSSDGQGARETQYF. This chain uses TRBV7-2 with TRBJ2-5, with 8 bases aligning to TRBD1. Germline V lookup: CDR1 SGHTA, CDR2 FQGNSA. With V trimmed by 4 bases and J by 4 bases, 11 bases remained unmatched. The length of the CDR3 is 16 residues.

V gene TRBV30 combines with J gene TRBJ2-7, with TRBD1 matching over 7 bases. The length of the CDR3 is 14 residues. V gave up 3 bases and J gave up 9 bases; unmatched junction bases: 14. In germline, CDR1 is GTSNPN, CDR2 SVGIG (reference sequence). The CDR3 nucleotides read TGTGCCTGGAGGGACGGGACAGTGCGTACAGGGCAGTACTTC. This sequence encodes CAWRDGTVRTGQYF.

The rearrangement uses TRBV19 and TRBJ2-7; D is tentatively TRBD1 or TRBD2 (5 bases each). This CDR3 has 14 residues. Per germline, CDR1 LNHDA and CDR2 SQIVND (reference sequence). V was cut by 5 bases and J by 4 bases, with 15 bases left in between. The DNA for the CDR3 is TGTGCCAGTAGTCGGGACGGGGTTTTTTACGAGCAGTACTTC. Protein sequence: CASSRDGVFYEQYF.